This T cell receptor (beta chain) is from a study of ipilimumab plus nivolumab after autologous stem cell transplantation. Study summary: Patients received a median of roughly five ipilimumab and 8 nivolumab doses.

V was pared by 2 bases and J by 4 bases, with 6 bases between. CDR3 length: 12 residues. CDR1 is SGHNT and CDR2 is YYREEE in the germline V gene (reference sequence). TCRdb's table, derived via immunoSEQ multiplex PCR, lists solely in-frame clones and lacks some. Here the sample spans over 10,000 clones, about 77% being singletons. Through week 26, nivolumab 3 mg/kg IV was given weeks 1, 4, 7, 10, then biweekly. Material: PBMCs, obtained in a trial of ipilimumab plus nivolumab as post-transplant consolidation. This TCR derives from a male donor with multiple myeloma. This chain connects TRBV5-4 to TRBJ1-2; possibly TRBD1 for D (5 bases). The CDR3 DNA reads TGTGCCAGCAGCTTTGGGACCTATGGCTACACCTTC. Its translation: CASSFGTYGYTF.